The rows below give T cell receptor beta chains drawn from one sample of a study of T cell changes during pregnancy in multiple sclerosis. Libraries were prepared by immunoSEQ multiplex PCR; TCRdb keeps only in-frame clonotypes and omits some of them. The table lists around 50,000 clones, roughly 93% of them singletons. Source: CD8+ T cells from peripheral blood mononuclear cells, taken in the second trimester of pregnancy. The receptors here all came from a female donor with multiple sclerosis, enrolled in a pregnancy study. Both conserved end residues are part of each CDR3. The D gene is left open where the match is weak. Expanded clones are given a class, and other clones once, few, many or no size at all.

>NA|TRBV10-3|NA|TRBJ2-1
TGTGCCATCAGCCCGATGTCGATCGAGGGGGGGATATCCTACAATGAGCAGTTCTTC
CAISPMSIEGGISYNEQFF
>NA|TRBV7-3|NA|TRBJ1-5
TGTGCCAGCAGCCCCCCTAGATCAAGCAATCAGCCCCAGCATTTT
CASSPPRSSNQPQHF
>NA|TRBV7-9|NA|TRBJ1-6
TGTGCCAGCAGCGCTGATGGGGGGTTGGCCTATAATTCACCCCTCCACTTT
CASSADGGLAYNSPLHF
>NA|TRBV9|NA|TRBJ2-1
TGTGCCAGCAGCGTAGGGGGGGTCCTGGTCAATGAGCAGTTCTTC
CASSVGGVLVNEQFF
>NA|TRBV2|TRBD1|TRBJ1-2
TGTGCCAGCAGTGATGTGTTGGGCAGGGGGGACTATGGCTACACCTTC
CASSDVLGRGDYGYTF
>NA|TRBV28|NA|TRBJ2-7
TGTGCCAGCAGTTTACCCCCCCCCAGGGTGGCCTACGAGCAGTACTTC
CASSLPPPRVAYEQYF
>NA|TRBV7-6|TRBD1|TRBJ1-5
TGTGCCAGCAGCTCCTTCGGGCTAGGGGGCCCGAATCAGCCCCAGCATTTT
CASSSFGLGGPNQPQHF
>NA|TRBV5-1|NA|TRBJ2-2
TGCGCCAGCGGCCCCACCGGGGAGCTGTTTTTT
CASGPTGELFF
>NA|TRBV25-1|NA|TRBJ2-7
TGTGCCAGCAGTGATAAATTGGCGGGGCAGTACTTC
CASSDKLAGQYF
>NA|TRBV27|NA|TRBJ2-7
TGTGCCAGCAGCCGCGGAGGGGCAATCTACGAGCAGTACTTC
CASSRGGAIYEQYF
>NA|TRBV5-1|TRBD2|TRBJ2-1
TGCGCCAGCAGCTTCCTACTAGCGGGAGATTACAATGAGCAGTTCTTC
CASSFLLAGDYNEQFF
>NA|TRBV2|NA|TRBJ2-1
TGTGCCAGCAGTGAAGTACGCGGGTATGAGCAGTTCTTC
CASSEVRGYEQFF
>NA|TRBV5-4|NA|TRBJ2-2
TGTGCCAGCAGCTTCCCGGGACTCACGGAGGTGCCCGGGGAGCTGTTTTTT
CASSFPGLTEVPGELFF
>NA|TRBV2|NA|TRBJ2-1
TGTGCCAGCAGGAGGTGGGCTAGCCGGAAAAACAATGAGCAGTTCTTC
CASRRWASRKNNEQFF
>NA|TRBV9|TRBD1|TRBJ1-2
TGTGCCAGCTCCGGGGTGGAAGGGACAGGGCTCGATGGCTACACCTTC
CASSGVEGTGLDGYTF
>once|TRBV6-1|TRBD1|TRBJ2-5
TGTGCCAGCAGTAAACTGGACAGGGGGCAAGAGACCCAGTACTTC
CASSKLDRGQETQYF
>NA|TRBV27|TRBD2|TRBJ2-1
TGTGCCAGCAGTTTACCGACTAGCGGGAGGCTTCCCTACAATGAGCAGTTCTTC
CASSLPTSGRLPYNEQFF
>NA|TRBV7-9|NA|TRBJ1-2
TGTGCCAGCAGCCTCCCGATGGGAGATGGCTACACCTTC
CASSLPMGDGYTF
>NA|TRBV27|NA|TRBJ2-5
TGTGCCAGCAGTTTTGGAGGGATGGAGACCCAGTACTTC
CASSFGGMETQYF
>NA|TRBV27|TRBD2|TRBJ2-1
TGTGCCAGCAGTACTAGCGGGTCAAATGAGCAGTTCTTC
CASSTSGSNEQFF
>NA|TRBV2|NA|TRBJ1-5
TGTGCCAGCAGTGTTTCCGAAGGAGGCAATCAGCCCCAGCATTTT
CASSVSEGGNQPQHF
>once|TRBV14|NA|TRBJ2-7
TGTGCCAGCAGCCTCGGAGTCTTTGACTACGAGCAGTACTTC
CASSLGVFDYEQYF
>NA|TRBV9|TRBD2|TRBJ2-2
TGTGCCAGCAGCGTCGGGGGGGACGGGGAGCTGTTTTTT
CASSVGGDGELFF
>NA|TRBV27|NA|TRBJ1-1
TGTGCCAGCAGTTTAAATCCTTTTAACACTGAAGCTTTCTTT
CASSLNPFNTEAFF
>NA|TRBV7-6|NA|TRBJ2-6
TGTGCCAGCAGTATAGGGGACTCTGGGGCCAACGTCCTGACTTTC
CASSIGDSGANVLTF
>NA|TRBV27|NA|TRBJ2-2
TGTGCCAGCAGTTCTCTCGGGTCGATGAACACCGGGGAGCTGTTTTTT
CASSSLGSMNTGELFF
>once|TRBV13|NA|TRBJ1-1
TGTGCCAGCAGCCCGTACAATACTGAAGCTTTCTTT
CASSPYNTEAFF
>NA|TRBV7-2|NA|TRBJ1-2
TGTGCCAGCAGCTTAGGGCGGACTAACTATGGCTACACCTTC
CASSLGRTNYGYTF
>NA|TRBV7-9|TRBD1|TRBJ2-3
TGTGCCAGCAGCATAGGGACAGCTAGCACAGATACGCAGTATTTT
CASSIGTASTDTQYF
>NA|TRBV6-5|NA|TRBJ2-1
TGTGCCAGCAGTTACCGCCTCGGACATGGGATCGATGAGCAGTTCTTC
CASSYRLGHGIDEQFF
>NA|TRBV9|NA|TRBJ2-1
TGTGCCAGCAGCGTAGTGGGGGGTGAGCAGTTCTTC
CASSVVGGEQFF
>NA|TRBV7-9|NA|TRBJ1-1
TGTGCCAGCAGCCCACAGGGTCGGAACACTGAAGCTTTCTTT
CASSPQGRNTEAFF
>NA|TRBV5-1|NA|TRBJ2-7
TGCGCCAGCAGCCCAGGGGACACAAGCTACGAGCAGTACTTC
CASSPGDTSYEQYF
>NA|TRBV9|NA|TRBJ2-1
TGTGCCAGCAGCCCGTCCCGCGCTTCCTACAATGAGCAGTTCTTC
CASSPSRASYNEQFF
>NA|TRBV5-1|NA|TRBJ2-1
TGCGCCAGCAGCTTGCTAGCCCGGGACAATGAGCAGTTCTTC
CASSLLARDNEQFF
>NA|TRBV2|TRBD2|TRBJ2-1
TGTGCCAGCAGTGATACTAGCGCTCCGGGTGGGCAGTTCTTC
CASSDTSAPGGQFF